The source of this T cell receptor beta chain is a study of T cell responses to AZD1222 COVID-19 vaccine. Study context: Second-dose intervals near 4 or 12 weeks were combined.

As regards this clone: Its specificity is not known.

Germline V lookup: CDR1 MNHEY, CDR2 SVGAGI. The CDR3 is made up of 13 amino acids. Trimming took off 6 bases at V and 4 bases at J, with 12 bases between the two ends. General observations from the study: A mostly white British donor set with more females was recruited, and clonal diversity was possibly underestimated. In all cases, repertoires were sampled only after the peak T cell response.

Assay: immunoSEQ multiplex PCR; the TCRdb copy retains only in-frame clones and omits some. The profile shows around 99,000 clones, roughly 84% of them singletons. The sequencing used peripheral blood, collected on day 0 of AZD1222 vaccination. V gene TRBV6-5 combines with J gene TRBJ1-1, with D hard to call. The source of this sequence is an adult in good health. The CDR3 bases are TGTGCCAGCAGACCCCTGGACGTCACTGAAGCTTTCTTT. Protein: CASRPLDVTEAFF.